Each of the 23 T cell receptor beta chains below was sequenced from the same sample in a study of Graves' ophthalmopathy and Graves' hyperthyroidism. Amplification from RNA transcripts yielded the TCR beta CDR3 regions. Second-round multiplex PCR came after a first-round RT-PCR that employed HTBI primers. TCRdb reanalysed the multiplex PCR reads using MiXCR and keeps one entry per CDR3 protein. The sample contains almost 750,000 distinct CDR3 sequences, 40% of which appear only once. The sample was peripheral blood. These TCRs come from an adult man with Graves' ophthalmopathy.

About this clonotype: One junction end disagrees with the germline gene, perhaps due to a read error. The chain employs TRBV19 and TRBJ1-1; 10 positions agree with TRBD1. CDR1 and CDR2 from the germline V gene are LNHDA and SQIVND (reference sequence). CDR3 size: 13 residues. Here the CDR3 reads CASSIRDRGRPLF. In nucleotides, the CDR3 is TGTGCCAGTAGTATTCGGGACAGGGGTCGCCCTCTCTTT.

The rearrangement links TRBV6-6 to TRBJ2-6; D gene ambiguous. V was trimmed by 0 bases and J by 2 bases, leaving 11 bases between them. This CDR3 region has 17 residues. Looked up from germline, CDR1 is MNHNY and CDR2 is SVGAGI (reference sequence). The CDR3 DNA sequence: TGTGCCAGCAGTTACTCGCTAGGGTTGCCTGGGGCCAACGTCCTGACTTTC. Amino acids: CASSYSLGLPGANVLTF.

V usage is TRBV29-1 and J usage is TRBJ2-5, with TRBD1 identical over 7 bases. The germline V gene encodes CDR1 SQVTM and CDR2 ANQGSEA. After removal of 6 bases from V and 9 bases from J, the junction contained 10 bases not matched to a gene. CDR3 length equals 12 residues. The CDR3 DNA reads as TGCAGCGTGGGACAGACGGGGCGGCCCCAGTACTTC. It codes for CSVGQTGRPQYF.

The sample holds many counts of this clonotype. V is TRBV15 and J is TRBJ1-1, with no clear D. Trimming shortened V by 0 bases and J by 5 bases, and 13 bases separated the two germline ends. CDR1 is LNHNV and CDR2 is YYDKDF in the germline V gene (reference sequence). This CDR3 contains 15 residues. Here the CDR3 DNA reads TGTGCCACCAGCAGAGATCATGGCAGTAGAACTGAAGCTTTCTTT. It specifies CATSRDHGSRTEAFF.

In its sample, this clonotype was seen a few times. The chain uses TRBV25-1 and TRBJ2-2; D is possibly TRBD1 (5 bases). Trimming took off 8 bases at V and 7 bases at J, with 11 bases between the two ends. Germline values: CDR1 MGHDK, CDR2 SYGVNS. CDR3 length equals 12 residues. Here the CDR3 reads CASRDSIGELFF. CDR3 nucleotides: TGTGCCAGCCGCGACAGTATCGGGGAGCTGTTTTTT.

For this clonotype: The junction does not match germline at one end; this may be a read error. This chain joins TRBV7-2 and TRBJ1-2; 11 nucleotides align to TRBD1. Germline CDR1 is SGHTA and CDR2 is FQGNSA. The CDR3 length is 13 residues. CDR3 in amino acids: CASSQVDGTGGTF. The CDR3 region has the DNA TGCGCCAGCAGCCAAGTCGATGGGACAGGGGGTACCTTC.

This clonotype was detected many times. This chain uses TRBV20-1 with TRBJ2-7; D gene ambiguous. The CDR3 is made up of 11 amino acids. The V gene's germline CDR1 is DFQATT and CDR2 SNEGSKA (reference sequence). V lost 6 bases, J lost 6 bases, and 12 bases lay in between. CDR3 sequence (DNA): TGCAGTGCCCCTTACCCCGCCGAGCAGTACTTC. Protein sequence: CSAPYPAEQYF.

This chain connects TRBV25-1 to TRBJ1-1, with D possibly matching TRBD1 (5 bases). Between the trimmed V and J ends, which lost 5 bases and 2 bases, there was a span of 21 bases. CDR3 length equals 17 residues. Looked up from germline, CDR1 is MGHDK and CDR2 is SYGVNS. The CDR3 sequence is CASSQGRGWGRNTEAFF. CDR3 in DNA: TGTGCCAGCAGTCAAGGACGCGGGTGGGGACGTAACACTGAAGCTTTCTTT.

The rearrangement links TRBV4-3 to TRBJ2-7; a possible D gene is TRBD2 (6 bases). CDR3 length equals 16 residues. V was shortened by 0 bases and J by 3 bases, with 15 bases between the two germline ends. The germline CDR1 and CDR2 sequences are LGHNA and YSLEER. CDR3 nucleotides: TGCGCCAGCAGCCAAGATGCATCGGGGCGGGGCTACGAGCAGTACTTC. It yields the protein CASSQDASGRGYEQYF.

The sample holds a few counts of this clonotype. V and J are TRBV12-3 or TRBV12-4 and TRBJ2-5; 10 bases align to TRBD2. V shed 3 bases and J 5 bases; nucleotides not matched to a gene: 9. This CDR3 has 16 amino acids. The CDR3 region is CASSLSAAGGPETQYF. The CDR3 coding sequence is TGTGCCAGCAGTTTGAGCGCAGCGGGGGGGCCGGAGACCCAGTACTTC.

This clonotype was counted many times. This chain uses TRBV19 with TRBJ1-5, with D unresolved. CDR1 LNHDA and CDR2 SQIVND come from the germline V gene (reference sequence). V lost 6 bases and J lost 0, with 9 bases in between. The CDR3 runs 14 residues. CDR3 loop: CASRRLNSNQPQHF. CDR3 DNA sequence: TGTGCCAGTAGGAGACTGAATAGCAATCAGCCCCAGCATTTT.

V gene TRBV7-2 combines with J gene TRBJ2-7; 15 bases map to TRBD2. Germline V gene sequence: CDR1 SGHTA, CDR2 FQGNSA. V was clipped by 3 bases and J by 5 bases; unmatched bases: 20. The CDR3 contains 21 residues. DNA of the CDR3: TGTGCCAGCAGCTTGGAGGGTGGCTTTTGGACTAGCGGGAGGGCCCTTCACGAGCAGTACTTC. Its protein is CASSLEGGFWTSGRALHEQYF.

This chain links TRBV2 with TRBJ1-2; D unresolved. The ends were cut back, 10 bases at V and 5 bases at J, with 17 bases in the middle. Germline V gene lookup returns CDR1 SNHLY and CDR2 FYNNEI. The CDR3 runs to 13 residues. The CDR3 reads CANIEGPRYGYTF. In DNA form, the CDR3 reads TGTGCCAACATTGAAGGACCGAGATATGGCTACACCTTC.

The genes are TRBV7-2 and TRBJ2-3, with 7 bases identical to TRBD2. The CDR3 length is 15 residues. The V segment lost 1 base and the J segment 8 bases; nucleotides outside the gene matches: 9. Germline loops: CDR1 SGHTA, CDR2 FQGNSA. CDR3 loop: CASSLGLAEGRTQYF. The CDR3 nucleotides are TGTGCCAGCAGCTTAGGGCTAGCGGAGGGGCGTACGCAGTATTTT.

The CDR3 coding sequence is TGTGCCAGCAGACAGGGGGCTATTTACGAGCAGTACTTC. It encodes CASRQGAIYEQYF. This rearrangement joins TRBV14 to TRBJ2-7; 9 bases line up with TRBD1. Looked up from germline, CDR1 is SGHDN and CDR2 is FVKESK. CDR3 size: 13 residues. V shed 6 bases, J shed 4 bases, and the junction held 4 bases outside the gene matches.

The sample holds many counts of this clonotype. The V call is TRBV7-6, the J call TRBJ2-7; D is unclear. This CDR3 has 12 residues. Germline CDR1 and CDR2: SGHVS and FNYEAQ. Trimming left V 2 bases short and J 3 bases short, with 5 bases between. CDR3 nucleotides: TGTGCCAGCAGCTTACAGGACTACGAGCAGTACTTC. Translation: CASSLQDYEQYF. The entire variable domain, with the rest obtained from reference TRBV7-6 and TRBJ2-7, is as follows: GAGVSQSPRYKVTKRGQDVALRCDPISGHVSLYWYRQALGQGPEFLTYFNYEAQQDKSGLPNDRFSAERPEGSISTLTIQRTEQRDSAMYRCASSLQDYEQYFGPGTRLTVT.

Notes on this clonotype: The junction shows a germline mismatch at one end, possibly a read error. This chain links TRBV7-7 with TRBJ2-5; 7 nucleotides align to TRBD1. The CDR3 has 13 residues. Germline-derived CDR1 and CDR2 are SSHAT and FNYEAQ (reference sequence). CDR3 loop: CASSAQGEETQYF. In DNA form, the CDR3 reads TGTGCTAGCAGCGCGCAGGGGGAAGAGACCCAGTACTTC.

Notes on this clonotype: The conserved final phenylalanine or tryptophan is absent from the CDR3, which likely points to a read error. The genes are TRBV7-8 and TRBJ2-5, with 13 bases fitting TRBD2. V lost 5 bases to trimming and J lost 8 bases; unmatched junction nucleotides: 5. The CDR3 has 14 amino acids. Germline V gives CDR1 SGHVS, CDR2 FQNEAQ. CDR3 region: CASSARTSGGTQYL. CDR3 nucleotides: TGTGCCAGCAGCGCGCGGACTAGCGGGGGCACCCAGTACCTC.

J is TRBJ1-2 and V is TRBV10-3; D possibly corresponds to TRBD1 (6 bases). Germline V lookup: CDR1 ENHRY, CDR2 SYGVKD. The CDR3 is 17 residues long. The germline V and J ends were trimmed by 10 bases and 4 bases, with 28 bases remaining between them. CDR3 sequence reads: CASTSGRGYRVVYGYTF. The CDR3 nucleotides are TGTGCCAGCACTTCCGGAAGGGGGTACAGGGTGGTCTATGGCTACACCTTC.

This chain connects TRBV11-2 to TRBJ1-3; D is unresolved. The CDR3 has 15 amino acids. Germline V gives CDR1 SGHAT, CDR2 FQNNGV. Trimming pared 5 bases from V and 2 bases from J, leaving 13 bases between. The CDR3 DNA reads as TGTGCCAGCAGCCCCCAGGCGATCACTGGAAACACCATATATTTT. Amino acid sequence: CASSPQAITGNTIYF.

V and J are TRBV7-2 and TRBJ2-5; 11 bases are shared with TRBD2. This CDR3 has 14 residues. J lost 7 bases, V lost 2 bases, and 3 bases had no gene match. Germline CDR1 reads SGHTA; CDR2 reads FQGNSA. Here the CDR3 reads CASSLNSGRVTQYF. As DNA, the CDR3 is TGTGCCAGCAGCTTAAATAGCGGGAGGGTGACCCAGTACTTC.

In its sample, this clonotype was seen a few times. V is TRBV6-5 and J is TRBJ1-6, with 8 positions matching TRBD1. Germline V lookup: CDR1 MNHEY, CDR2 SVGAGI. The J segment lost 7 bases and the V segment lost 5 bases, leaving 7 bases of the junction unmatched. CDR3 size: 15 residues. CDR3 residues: CASSTTGARNSPLHF. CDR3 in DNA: TGTGCCAGCAGTACGACAGGGGCTCGGAATTCACCCCTCCACTTT.

The CDR3 coding sequence is TGCAGCGTTGATTCAGGGGCCAACGTCCTGACTTTC. Translated: CSVDSGANVLTF. The chain has TRBV29-1 and TRBJ2-6; D not resolved. Germline loops: CDR1 SQVTM, CDR2 ANQGSEA. V was trimmed by 3 bases and J by 4 bases, leaving 4 bases between them. The CDR3 loop spans 12 amino acids. The full variable domain, completed using reference TRBV29-1 and TRBJ2-6, is SAVISQKPSRDICQRGTSLTIQCQVDSQVTMMFWYRQQPGQSLTLIATANQGSEATYESGFVIDKFPISRPNLTFSTLTVSNMSPEDSSIYLCSVDSGANVLTFGAGSRLTVL.